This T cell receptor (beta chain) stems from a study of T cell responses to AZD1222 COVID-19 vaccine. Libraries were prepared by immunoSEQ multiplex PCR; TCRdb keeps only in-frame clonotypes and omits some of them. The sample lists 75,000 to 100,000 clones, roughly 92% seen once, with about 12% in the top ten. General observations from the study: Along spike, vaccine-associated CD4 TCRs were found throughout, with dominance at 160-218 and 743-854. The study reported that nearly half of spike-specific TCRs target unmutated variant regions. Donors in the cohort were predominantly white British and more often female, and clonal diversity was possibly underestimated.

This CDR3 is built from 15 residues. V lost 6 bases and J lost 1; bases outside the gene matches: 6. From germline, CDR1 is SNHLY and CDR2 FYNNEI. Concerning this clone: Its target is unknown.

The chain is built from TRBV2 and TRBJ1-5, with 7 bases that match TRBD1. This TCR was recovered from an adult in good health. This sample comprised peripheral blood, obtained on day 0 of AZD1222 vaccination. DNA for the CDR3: TGTGCCAGCAGCATTGTGGGACAGAGCAATCAGCCCCAGCATTTT. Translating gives CASSIVGQSNQPQHF.